The 9 T cell receptor beta chains given below trace back to one sample, sequenced in a study of blood T cell repertoires in COVID-19. Clones were sequenced by immunoSEQ multiplex PCR, and TCRdb holds only the in-frame ones, with some missing. The sample has fewer than 300,000 clones; about four fifths are singletons. Material: peripheral blood. The receptors here all came from a woman aged 45-65 years who had recovered from COVID-19.

The V gene is TRBV29-1, the J gene TRBJ1-2; TRBD1 matches 7 bases. The germline gives CDR1 SQVTM, CDR2 ANQGSEA. This CDR3 has 15 amino acids. Unmatched junction bases numbered 13, after V lost 4 bases and J lost 5 bases. Here the CDR3 reads CSVAQGTILSYGYTF. CDR3 sequence (DNA): TGCAGCGTTGCACAGGGGACAATTTTGAGTTATGGCTACACCTTC.

The chain combines TRBV7-9 with TRBJ2-7; D gene unclear. Between the trimmed V and J ends, which lost 1 base and 7 bases, there was a span of 11 bases. CDR3 length: 13 residues. Looked up from germline, CDR1 is SEHNR and CDR2 is FQNEAQ (reference sequence). CDR3 nucleotides: TGTGCCAGCAGCTTAGGCAGGAATAGTGAGCAGTACTTC. It codes for CASSLGRNSEQYF. Supplemented by reference TRBV7-9 and TRBJ2-7, the full variable domain reads DTGVSQNPRHKITKRGQNVTFRCDPISEHNRLYWYRQTLGQGPEFLTYFQNEAQLEKSRLLSDRFSAERPKGSFSTLEIQRTEQGDSAMYLCASSLGRNSEQYFGPGTRLTVT.

The J gene is TRBJ1-1, the V gene TRBV2, with D perhaps TRBD1 (5 bases). Germline lookup yields CDR1 SNHLY and CDR2 FYNNEI. V was shortened by 7 bases and J by 1 base, with 10 bases between the two germline ends. The CDR3 extends over 13 amino acids. The CDR3 nucleotides read TGTGCCAGCAACAAAGACAGGAACACTGAAGCTTTCTTT. Translating it yields CASNKDRNTEAFF.

To note about this clone: The same CDR3 arises from other DNA sequences in this sample as well. V is TRBV5-1 and J is TRBJ2-1; 10 positions agree with TRBD2. V trimming: 3 bases; J trimming: 4 bases; junction bases outside the gene matches: 4. The length of the CDR3 is 15 residues. Per the germline V gene, CDR1 is SGHRS and CDR2 is YFSETQ. The CDR3, as DNA: TGCGCCAGCAGCTCTAGCGGGGGCTCTTACAATGAGCAGTTCTTC. Its translation is CASSSSGGSYNEQFF. The entire variable domain, with the rest obtained from reference TRBV5-1 and TRBJ2-1, is as follows: KAGVTQTPRYLIKTRGQQVTLSCSPISGHRSVSWYQQTPGQGLQFLFEYFSETQRNKGNFPGRFSGRQFSNSRSEMNVSTLELGDSALYLCASSSSGGSYNEQFFGPGTRLTVL.

This sequence joins TRBV10-3 and TRBJ2-1; TRBD2 agrees at 10 bases. Germline V lookup: CDR1 ENHRY, CDR2 SYGVKD. The CDR3 loop spans 14 amino acids. Trimming took 7 bases from V and 7 from J; bases not matched to a gene: 7. CDR3 bases: TGTGCCATCAATCCAGGACTAGCGGAGAATGAGCAGTTCTTC. It is translated as CAINPGLAENEQFF.

V usage is TRBV30 and J usage is TRBJ2-3; tentatively, D is TRBD1 (6 bases). Looked up from germline, CDR1 is GTSNPN and CDR2 is SVGIG (reference sequence). This CDR3 region has 13 residues. Trimming stripped 1 base from V and 5 bases from J, with 10 bases between. This CDR3 reads CAWSGQVGDTQYF. The CDR3 DNA is TGTGCCTGGAGTGGACAGGTAGGAGATACGCAGTATTTT.

The rearrangement joins TRBV15 to TRBJ2-3; perhaps TRBD2 as D (5 bases). The V and J ends lost 1 base and 6 bases respectively, with 8 bases between them. The CDR3 has 13 residues. Looked up from germline, CDR1 is LNHNV and CDR2 is YYDKDF (reference sequence). The CDR3 region is CATSRVLGDTQYF. CDR3 nucleotide sequence: TGTGCCACCAGCAGAGTACTAGGTGATACGCAGTATTTT.

The chain links TRBV6-2 or TRBV6-3 to TRBJ2-3, with 9 bases that match TRBD1. The germline V gene encodes CDR1 MNHEY and CDR2 SVGEGT. J lost 4 bases, V lost 4 bases, and 6 bases had no gene match. This CDR3 contains 15 residues. The CDR3 DNA reads TGTGCCAGCAGTTGGACACAGGGGGCCGCAGATACGCAGTATTTT. Encoded protein: CASSWTQGAADTQYF.

The chain uses TRBV29-1 and TRBJ2-1; 7 nucleotides agree with TRBD2. Germline CDR1 is SQVTM and CDR2 is ANQGSEA. Trimming cost V 5 bases and J 9 bases; bases outside gene matches: 4. The CDR3 has 11 residues. The DNA of the CDR3 is TGCAGCGTTTCGACGGGAGGTGAGCAGTTCTTC. This encodes CSVSTGGEQFF.